This record covers a single T cell receptor (beta chain). No antigen is known for it. No base qualities exist here, and no much larger clone lies one base off it. One collaborating source in Seattle enrolled patients while the patients were actively infected and followed the patients over time throughout the course of disease. Whole blood was collected in K2EDTA tubes by collaborating institutions according to the institutions' own protocols. For TCRbeta analysis, collaborator samples were shipped as frozen whole blood, as isolated PBMCs, or as DNA extracted from either sample type. From cysteine to phenylalanine, the CDR3 is 15 amino acids long. The CDR3 DNA has 45 bases and is translated from base 1. Per the germline V gene, LGHNT is the CDR1 and FRNRAP is the CDR2. Trimming at the junction amounts to 0 bases on V and 5 bases on J, and the germline ends lie 11 bases apart. The record originates from a study of blood T cell repertoires in COVID-19 (dated by TCRdb to between 2020 and 2021). For the study in its entirety: Samples covering the acute and convalescent phases of COVID-19 were provided by collaborators in the United States, Italy and Spain. The repertoires were made available in a free public database intended to serve as a resource for research on the immune response to SARS-CoV-2. HLA class I and class II types, where available, came from metadata supplied by the sample provider rather than from assay-based typing. The prospective study material was composed of cDNA or gDNA derived from T cells, B-cell-depleted T cells, or PBMCs. Deeply sampled blood TCRbeta repertoires from subjects exposed to, actively infected with, or recovered from COVID-19 were included in the dataset. Samples came from the ongoing ImmuneRACE study (first 160 participants) plus 1,254 subjects from 6 global collaborators. The sample metadata nearly always contained a de-identified subject ID, COVID-19 status, age in years and sex. Beyond this particular receptor, the publication reports: The quantity of clinical and demographic metadata differed by source and by participant and was supplied without curation.

TCRbeta CDR3 regions were amplified from genomic DNA using the immunoSEQ Assay, a bias-controlled multiplex PCR. The paper's data handling went like this. Nucleated cell counts per sample were estimated from amplification of reference gene primers within the assay. Sequence reads were collapsed and filtered to measure the absolute abundance of every unique TCRbeta CDR3 rearrangement. For each sample, productive Simpson clonality was calculated as the square root of Simpson's diversity index across productive rearrangements. As stored in TCRdb, this immuneACCESS dataset retains in-frame rearrangements with V and J assigned. A fraction of the clones does not appear; measured against another copy, unresolved V genes explain less than half of the discrepancy, and the remainder lacks a known reason. The V and J calls and clone size are taken from that table; D and trimming were inferred from the DNA. The sample contains around 220,000 clones, 86% of them found a single time. Roughly 10% of the sample is in the top ten clones.

The sequence joins TRBV12-5 to TRBJ1-5; TRBD1 is perhaps the D gene, given 5 matching bases. Sequencing was carried out using peripheral blood. The origin of this receptor is a woman aged 45 to 65 with COVID-19, enrolled during active disease. The CDR3 amino acid sequence is: CASGLVGGIYQPQHF. At the DNA level, the sequence is TGTGCTAGTGGTTTGGTGGGGGGAATTTATCAGCCCCAGCATTTT.